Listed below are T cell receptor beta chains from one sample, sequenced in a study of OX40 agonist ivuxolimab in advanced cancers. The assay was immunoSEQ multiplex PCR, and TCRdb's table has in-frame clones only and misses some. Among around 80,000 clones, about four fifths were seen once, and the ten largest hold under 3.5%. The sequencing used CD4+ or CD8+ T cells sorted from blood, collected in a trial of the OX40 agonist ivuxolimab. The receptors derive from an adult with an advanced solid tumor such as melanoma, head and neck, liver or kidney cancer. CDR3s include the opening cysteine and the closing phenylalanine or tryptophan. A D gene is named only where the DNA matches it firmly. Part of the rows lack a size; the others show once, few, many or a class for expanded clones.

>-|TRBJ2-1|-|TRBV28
TGTGCCAGCTACGAGGGCGGTTCTTACAATGAGCAGTTCTTC
CASYEGGSYNEQFF
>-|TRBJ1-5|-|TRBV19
TGTGCCAGTAGTATAGAGGCAAACAATCAGCCCCAGCATTTT
CASSIEANNQPQHF
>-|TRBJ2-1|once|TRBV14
TGTGCCAGCAGCCGGGACTCGAGCTACAATGAGCAGTTCTTC
CASSRDSSYNEQFF
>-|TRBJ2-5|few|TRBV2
TGTGCCACTCGATGGAGTGAGTCCCAAGAGACCCAGTACTTC
CATRWSESQETQYF
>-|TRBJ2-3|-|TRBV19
TGTGCCAGTAGTATCGGCCTGCGCACAGATACGCAGTATTTT
CASSIGLRTDTQYF
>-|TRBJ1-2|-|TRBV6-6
TGTGCCAGCAGTACAACCGCTCAGAAAAACTATGGCTACACCTTC
CASSTTAQKNYGYTF
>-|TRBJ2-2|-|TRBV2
TGTGCCAGCAGTGAAGCAACCGGGATCGGGGAGCTGTTTTTT
CASSEATGIGELFF
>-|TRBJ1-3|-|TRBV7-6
TGTGCCAGCAGCTTGAGGCAGGGGCTGGCCGGAAACACCATATATTTT
CASSLRQGLAGNTIYF
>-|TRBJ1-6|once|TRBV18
TGTGCCAGCTCACCGGCCGGGTCTGAGGATTCACCCCTCCACTTT
CASSPAGSEDSPLHF
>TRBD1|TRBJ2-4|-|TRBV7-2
TGTGCCAGCAGCTCCCACGGGGAGACAGGGGACATTCAGTACTTC
CASSSHGETGDIQYF
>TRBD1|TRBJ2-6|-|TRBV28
TGTGCCAGCAAGGGTGTAGGGGGCGCCGGGGCCAACGTCCTGACTTTC
CASKGVGGAGANVLTF
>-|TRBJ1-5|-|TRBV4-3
TGCGCCAGCAGCGCAAGCCGGAGCAATCAGCCCCAGCATTTT
CASSASRSNQPQHF
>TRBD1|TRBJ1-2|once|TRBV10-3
TGTGCCACCGGACAGGGCGGCTACACCTTC
CATGQGGYTF
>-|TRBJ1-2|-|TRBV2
TGTGCCAGCAGTGAAAGGGACCGAAACTATGGCTACACCTTC
CASSERDRNYGYTF
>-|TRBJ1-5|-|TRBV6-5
TGTGCCAGCAGAACAGGTGCCAGCAATCAGCCCCAGCATTTT
CASRTGASNQPQHF
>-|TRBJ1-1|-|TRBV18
TGTGCCAGCTCACCAGAGGACGCAAGCACTGAAGCTTTCTTT
CASSPEDASTEAFF
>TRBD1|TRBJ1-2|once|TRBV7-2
TGTGCCAGCAGCCAGAAGGACAGGGGTCAGTATGGCTACACCTTC
CASSQKDRGQYGYTF
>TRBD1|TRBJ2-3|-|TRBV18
TGTGCCAGCTCTCCCCGGGACAGGGGGATCACAGATACGCAGTATTTT
CASSPRDRGITDTQYF
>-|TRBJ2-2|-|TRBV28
TGTGCCAGCAGTTTAGGAGCAGGGGTCACCGGGGAGCTGTTTTTT
CASSLGAGVTGELFF
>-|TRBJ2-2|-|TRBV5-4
TGTGCCAGCAGCTTTGACTTCGCAATGAACACCGGGGAGCTGTTTTTT
CASSFDFAMNTGELFF
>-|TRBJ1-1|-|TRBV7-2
TGTGCCAGCAGCCGAACAGGGAACACTGAAGCTTTCTTT
CASSRTGNTEAFF
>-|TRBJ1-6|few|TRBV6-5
TGTGCCAGCAGCCCGAGGGGAAGGATTTCACCCCTCCACTTT
CASSPRGRISPLHF
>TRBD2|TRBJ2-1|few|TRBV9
TGTGCCAGCTCCCAGGCAGGGCTAGCGGGGGCATACAATGAGCAGTTCTTC
CASSQAGLAGAYNEQFF
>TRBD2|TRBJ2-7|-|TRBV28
TGTGCCAGCAGTGTTCTTCCCTCAGCGGGGGGCTACGAGCAGTACTTC
CASSVLPSAGGYEQYF
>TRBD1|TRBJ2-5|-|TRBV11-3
TGTGCCAGCAGCTTAAGTGGTGCAGGGGGCCAAGAGACCCAGTACTTC
CASSLSGAGGQETQYF
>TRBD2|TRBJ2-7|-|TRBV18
TGTGCCAGCTCACCACCTGGGACTAGCGGGGGGGCTTACGAGCAGTACTTC
CASSPPGTSGGAYEQYF
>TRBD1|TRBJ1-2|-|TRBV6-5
TGTGCCAGCAGTCGCGGGGGACAGAACTATGGCTACACCTTC
CASSRGGQNYGYTF
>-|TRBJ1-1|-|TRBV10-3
TGTGCCATCACACCAACCGGGGAAACGAACACTGAAGCTTTCTTT
CAITPTGETNTEAFF
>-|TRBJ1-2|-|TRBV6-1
TGTGCCAGCAGTGTTGGCAGGAACTATGGCTACACCTTC
CASSVGRNYGYTF
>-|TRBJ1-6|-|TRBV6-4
TGTGCCACGGAACGGGGAGGATTCGACTATCTCCTCCACTTT
CATERGGFDYLLHF
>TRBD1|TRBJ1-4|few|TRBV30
TGTGCCTGGAGTATCCGGGACAGGAATGAAAAACTGTTTTTT
CAWSIRDRNEKLFF
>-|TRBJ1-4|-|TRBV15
TGTGCCACCAGCAGAGTTTGGACAATCAATGAAAAACTGTTTTTT
CATSRVWTINEKLFF
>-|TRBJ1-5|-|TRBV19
TGTGCCAGTAGTGAATCACCAGGGATCAATCAGCCCCAGCATTTT
CASSESPGINQPQHF
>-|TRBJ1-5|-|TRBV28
TGTGCCAGCAGAGGGTATAGCAATCAGCCCCAGCATTTT
CASRGYSNQPQHF
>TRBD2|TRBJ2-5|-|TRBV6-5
TGTGCCAGCAGTTACCTAGCGGGGGTCCAAGAGACCCAGTACTTC
CASSYLAGVQETQYF
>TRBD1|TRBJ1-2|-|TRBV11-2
TGTGCCAGCAGCTTAGGGTCAGGGGGCTTCTATGGCTACACCTTC
CASSLGSGGFYGYTF
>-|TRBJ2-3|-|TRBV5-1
TGCGCCAGCAGCCTTGACGGCTCCTTATTACGACCCACAGATACGCAGTATTTT
CASSLDGSLLRPTDTQYF
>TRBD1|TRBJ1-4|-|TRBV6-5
TGTGCCAGCAGTTCCCCCGACAGGGGCCGACGGGAAAAACTGTTTTTT
CASSSPDRGRREKLFF
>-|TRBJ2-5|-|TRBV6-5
TGTGCCAGCAGTTACTCGGGGACTCCCCAAGAGACCCAGTACTTC
CASSYSGTPQETQYF
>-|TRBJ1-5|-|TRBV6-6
TGTGCCAGCAGTTACGAATACCGACAGAGCAATCAGCCCCAGCATTTT
CASSYEYRQSNQPQHF
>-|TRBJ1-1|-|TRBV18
TGTGCCAGCTCTTCGGGGGGGAGAGACACTGAAGCTTTCTTT
CASSSGGRDTEAFF
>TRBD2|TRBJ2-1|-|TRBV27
TGTGCCAGCAGTCCTCGACTAGCGGGCATCTACAATGAGCAGTTCTTC
CASSPRLAGIYNEQFF
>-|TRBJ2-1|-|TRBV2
TGTGCCAGCAGTGGGGCGGTCTACAATGAGCAGTTCTTC
CASSGAVYNEQFF
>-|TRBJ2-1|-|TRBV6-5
TGTGCCAGCAGTCTTTTAGCGTCCTCCTACAATGAGCAGTTCTTC
CASSLLASSYNEQFF
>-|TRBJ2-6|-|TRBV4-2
TGTGCCAGCAGCCAAGGAGGGACTGGGGCCAACGTCCTGACTTTC
CASSQGGTGANVLTF
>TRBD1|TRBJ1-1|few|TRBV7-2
TGTGCCAGCAGCTTGAGGACAGGGAGGGGGAACACTGAAGCTTTCTTT
CASSLRTGRGNTEAFF
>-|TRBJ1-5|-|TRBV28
TGTGCCAGCAGTTTGGGGGGAGGGAGGAACAATCAGCCCCAGCATTTT
CASSLGGGRNNQPQHF
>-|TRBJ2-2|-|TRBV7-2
TGTGCCAGCAGCTCTAGGGTTACCGGGGAGCTGTTTTTT
CASSSRVTGELFF
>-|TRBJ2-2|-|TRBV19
TGTGCCAGTAGTATCAGCACCCTCGAGGCCGGGGAGCTGTTTTTT
CASSISTLEAGELFF
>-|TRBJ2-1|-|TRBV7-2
TGTGCCAGCAGCTTACGATACAATGAGCAGTTCTTC
CASSLRYNEQFF
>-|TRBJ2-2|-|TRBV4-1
TGCGCCAGCAGCCGAGAGGGGGGGCAAGCCGGGGAGCTGTTTTTT
CASSREGGQAGELFF
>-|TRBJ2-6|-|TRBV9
TGTGCCAGCAGCGTTTACTCTGGGGCCAACGTCCTGACTTTC
CASSVYSGANVLTF
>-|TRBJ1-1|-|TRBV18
TGTGCCAGCTCACCAAGAGGCGGTACTGAAGCTTTCTTT
CASSPRGGTEAFF